This T cell receptor beta chain derives from a study of T cells after posttransplantation cyclophosphamide. The naive gate required viable CD3+CD4+ or CD3+CD8+ cells with CCR7+CD45RA+CD45RO-CD95-CD27+CD28+ phenotype. Sequencing used immunoSEQ multiplex PCR; TCRdb keeps in-frame clones, though not all of them. In the table there are around 20,000 clones, 98% of which are singletons. CDR1 LGHNA and CDR2 YSLEER come from the germline V gene. The V and J ends lost 8 bases and 5 bases, in that order; junction bases with no gene match: 7. This CDR3 is built from 14 residues. The receptor comes from a man between 40 and 49 years old in good health, CMV-negative, and a related stem cell transplant donor. The sample consisted of naive CD4+ T cells sorted from PBMCs. V gene TRBV4-3 combines with J gene TRBJ2-2, with 8 nucleotides matching TRBD2. CDR3 nucleotide sequence: TGCGCCAGCCGAAGCGGGAGTTGGACCGGGGAGCTGTTTTTT. Amino acids: CASRSGSWTGELFF.